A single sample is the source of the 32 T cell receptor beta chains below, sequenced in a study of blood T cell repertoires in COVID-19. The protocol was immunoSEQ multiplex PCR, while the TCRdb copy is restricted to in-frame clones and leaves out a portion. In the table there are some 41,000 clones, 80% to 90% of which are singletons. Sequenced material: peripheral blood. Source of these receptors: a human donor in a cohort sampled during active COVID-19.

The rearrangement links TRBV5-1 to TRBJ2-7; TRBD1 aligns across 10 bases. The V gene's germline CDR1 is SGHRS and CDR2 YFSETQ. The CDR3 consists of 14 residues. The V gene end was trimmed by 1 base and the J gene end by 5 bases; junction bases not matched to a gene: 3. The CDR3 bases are TGCGCCAGCAGCTTGAGACAGGGGGCCGACGAGCAGTACTTC. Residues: CASSLRQGADEQYF.

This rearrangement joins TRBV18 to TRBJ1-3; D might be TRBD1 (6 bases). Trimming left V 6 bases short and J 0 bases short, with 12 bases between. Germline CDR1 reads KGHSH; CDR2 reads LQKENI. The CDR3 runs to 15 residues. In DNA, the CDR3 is TGTGCCAGCTCCCCTGACAGGACCTCTGGAAACACCATATATTTT. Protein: CASSPDRTSGNTIYF.

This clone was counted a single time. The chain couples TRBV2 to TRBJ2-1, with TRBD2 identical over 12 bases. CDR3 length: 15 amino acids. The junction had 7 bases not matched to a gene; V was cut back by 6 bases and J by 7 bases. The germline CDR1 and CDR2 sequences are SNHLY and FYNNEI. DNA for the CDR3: TGTGCCAGCAGCCTCCTAGCGGGGGGGCCGAATGAGCAGTTCTTC. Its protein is CASSLLAGGPNEQFF.

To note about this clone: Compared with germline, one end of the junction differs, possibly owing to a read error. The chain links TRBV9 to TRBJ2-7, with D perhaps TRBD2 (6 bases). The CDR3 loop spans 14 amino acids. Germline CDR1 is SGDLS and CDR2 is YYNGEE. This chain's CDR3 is CASSEEGLSNEQYF. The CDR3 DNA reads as TGTGCCAGCAGCGAGGAGGGCCTCTCCAACGAGCAGTACTTC. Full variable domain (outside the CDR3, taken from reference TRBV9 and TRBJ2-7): DSGVTQTPKHLITATGQRVTLRCSPRSGDLSVYWYQQSLDQGLQFLIQYYNGEERAKGNILERFSAQQFPDLHSELNLSSLELGDSALYFCASSEEGLSNEQYFGPGTRLTVT.

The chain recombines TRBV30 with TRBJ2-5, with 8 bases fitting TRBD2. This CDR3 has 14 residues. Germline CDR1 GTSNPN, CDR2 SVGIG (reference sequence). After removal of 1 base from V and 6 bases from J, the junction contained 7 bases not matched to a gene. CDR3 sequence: CAWSDPGGPKTQYF. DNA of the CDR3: TGTGCCTGGAGTGATCCGGGGGGGCCAAAGACCCAGTACTTC.

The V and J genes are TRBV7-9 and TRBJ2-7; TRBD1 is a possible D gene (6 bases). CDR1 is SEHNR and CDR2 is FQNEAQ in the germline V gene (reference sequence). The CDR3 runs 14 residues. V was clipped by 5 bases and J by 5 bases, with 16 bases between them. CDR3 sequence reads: CASSPPAGEHEQYF. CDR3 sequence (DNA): TGTGCCAGCAGCCCCCCAGCAGGGGAGCACGAGCAGTACTTC.

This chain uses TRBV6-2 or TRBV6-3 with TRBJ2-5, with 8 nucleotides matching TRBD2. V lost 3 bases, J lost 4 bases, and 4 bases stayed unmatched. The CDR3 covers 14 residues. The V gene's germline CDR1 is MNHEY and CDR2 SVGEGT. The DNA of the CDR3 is TGTGCCAGCAGTTATTGGAGCGGGGGAGAGACCCAGTACTTC. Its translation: CASSYWSGGETQYF.

The CDR3 bases are TGTGCCAGCAGCGCCCGACAGACCCTCGGCACAGATACGCAGTATTTT. This encodes CASSARQTLGTDTQYF. V is TRBV7-6 and J is TRBJ2-3; weak D call: TRBD1 (5 bases). The V gene lost 5 bases and the J gene lost 1 base, with 16 bases spanning the gap. The CDR3 length is 16 residues. CDR1 and CDR2 (germline): SGHVS, FNYEAQ.

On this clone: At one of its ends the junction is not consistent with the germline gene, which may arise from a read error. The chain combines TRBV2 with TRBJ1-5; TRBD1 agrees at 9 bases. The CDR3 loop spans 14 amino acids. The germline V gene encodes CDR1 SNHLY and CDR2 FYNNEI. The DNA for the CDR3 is TGTGCCAGCACTCCTGGGACAGGGAATCGGCCCCAGCATTTT. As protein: CASTPGTGNRPQHF.

CDR3 sequence reads: CASSPGQGRQPQHF. The CDR3 DNA reads TGTGCCAGCAGTCCGGGACAGGGTCGACAGCCCCAGCATTTT. V gene TRBV27 combines with J gene TRBJ1-5; 9 positions agree with TRBD1. Germline V lookup: CDR1 MNHEY, CDR2 SMNVEV (reference sequence). The junction had 6 bases not matched to a gene; V was cut back by 5 bases and J by 7 bases. CDR3 length: 14 amino acids.

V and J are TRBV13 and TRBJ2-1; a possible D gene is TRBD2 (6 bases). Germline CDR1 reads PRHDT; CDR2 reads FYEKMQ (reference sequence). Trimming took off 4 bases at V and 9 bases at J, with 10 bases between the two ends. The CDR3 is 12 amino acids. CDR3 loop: CASSSTRGEQFF. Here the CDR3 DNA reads TGTGCCAGCAGCTCGACGCGGGGTGAGCAGTTCTTC.

The CDR3 DNA is TGTGCCAGCAGCTTAGTAGAGACTGACTACAATGAGCAGTTCTTC. Translated, it gives CASSLVETDYNEQFF. The V and J genes are TRBV7-2 and TRBJ2-1, with D uncertain. CDR1 and CDR2 (germline): SGHTA, FQGNSA. CDR3 length equals 15 residues. The V end was cut by 1 base, the J end by 3 bases, with 10 bases between.

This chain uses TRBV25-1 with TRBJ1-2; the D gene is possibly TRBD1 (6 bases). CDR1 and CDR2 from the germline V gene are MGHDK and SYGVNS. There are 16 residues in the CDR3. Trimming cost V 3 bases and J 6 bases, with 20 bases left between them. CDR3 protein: CASSDTSGAGVHGYTF. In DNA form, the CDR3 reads TGTGCCAGCAGTGATACAAGTGGGGCAGGGGTTCATGGCTACACCTTC.

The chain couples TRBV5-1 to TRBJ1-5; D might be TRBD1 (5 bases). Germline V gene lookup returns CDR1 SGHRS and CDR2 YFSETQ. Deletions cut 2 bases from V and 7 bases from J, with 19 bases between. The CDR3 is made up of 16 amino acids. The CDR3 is CASSFYQRGCRQPQHF. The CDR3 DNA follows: TGCGCCAGCAGCTTTTATCAAAGGGGATGTAGACAGCCCCAGCATTTT.

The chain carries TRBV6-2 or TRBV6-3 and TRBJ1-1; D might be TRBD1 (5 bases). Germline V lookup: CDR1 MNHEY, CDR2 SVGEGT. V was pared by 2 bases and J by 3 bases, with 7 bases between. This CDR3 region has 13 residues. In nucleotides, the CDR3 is TGTGCCAGCAGTTACGTCAGGGACACTGAAGCTTTCTTT. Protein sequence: CASSYVRDTEAFF.

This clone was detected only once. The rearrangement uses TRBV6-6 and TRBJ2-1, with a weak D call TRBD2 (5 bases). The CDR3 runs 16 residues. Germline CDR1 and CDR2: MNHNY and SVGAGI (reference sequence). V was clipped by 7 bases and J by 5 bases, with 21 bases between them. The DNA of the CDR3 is TGTGCCAGCACCCGAAAGGGAGTCGGTCGGGACAATGAGCAGTTCTTC. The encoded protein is CASTRKGVGRDNEQFF.

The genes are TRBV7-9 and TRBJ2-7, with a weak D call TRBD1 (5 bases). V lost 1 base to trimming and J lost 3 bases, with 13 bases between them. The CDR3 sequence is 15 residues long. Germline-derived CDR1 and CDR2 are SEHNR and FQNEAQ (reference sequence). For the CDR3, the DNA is TGTGCCAGCAGCTTAGTCCAGGGTCAACACTACGAGCAGTACTTC. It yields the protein CASSLVQGQHYEQYF.

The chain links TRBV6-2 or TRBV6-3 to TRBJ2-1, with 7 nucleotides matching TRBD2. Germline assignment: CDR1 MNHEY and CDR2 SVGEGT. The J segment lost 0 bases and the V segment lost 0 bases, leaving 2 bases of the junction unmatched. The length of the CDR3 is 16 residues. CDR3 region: CASSYSSGPSYNEQFF. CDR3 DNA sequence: TGTGCCAGCAGTTACTCTAGCGGGCCCTCCTACAATGAGCAGTTCTTC.

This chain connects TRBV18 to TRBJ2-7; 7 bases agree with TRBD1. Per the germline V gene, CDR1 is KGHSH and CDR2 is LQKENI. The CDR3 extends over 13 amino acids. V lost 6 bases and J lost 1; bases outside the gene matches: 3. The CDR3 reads CASSRTGSYEQYF. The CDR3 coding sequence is TGTGCCAGCTCCCGGACAGGATCCTACGAGCAGTACTTC.

The CDR3 here is CASSRGSGTTNEKLFF. For the CDR3, the DNA is TGTGCCAGCAGCAGAGGCTCCGGGACTACTAATGAAAAACTGTTTTTT. The chain is built from TRBV7-9 and TRBJ1-4, with D perhaps matching TRBD1 (5 bases). This CDR3 has 16 residues. Germline loops: CDR1 SEHNR, CDR2 FQNEAQ (reference sequence). Trimming took 5 bases from V and 2 from J, leaving 15 bases between them. Drawing the rest from reference TRBV7-9 and TRBJ1-4, the complete variable domain is DTGVSQNPRHKITKRGQNVTFRCDPISEHNRLYWYRQTLGQGPEFLTYFQNEAQLEKSRLLSDRFSAERPKGSFSTLEIQRTEQGDSAMYLCASSRGSGTTNEKLFFGSGTQLSVL.

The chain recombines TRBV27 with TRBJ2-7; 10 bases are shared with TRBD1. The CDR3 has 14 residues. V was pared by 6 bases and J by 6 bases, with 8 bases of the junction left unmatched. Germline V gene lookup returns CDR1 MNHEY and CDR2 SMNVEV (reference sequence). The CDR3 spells CASRPGTGVREQYF. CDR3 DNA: TGTGCCAGCAGGCCCGGGACAGGGGTTCGCGAGCAGTACTTC.

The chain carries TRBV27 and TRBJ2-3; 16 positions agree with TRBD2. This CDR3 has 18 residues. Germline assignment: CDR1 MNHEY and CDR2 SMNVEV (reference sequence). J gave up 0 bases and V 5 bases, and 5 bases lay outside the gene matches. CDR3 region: CASSPGTSGGESTDTQYF. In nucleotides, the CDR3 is TGTGCCAGCAGTCCGGGGACTAGCGGGGGGGAAAGCACAGATACGCAGTATTTT.

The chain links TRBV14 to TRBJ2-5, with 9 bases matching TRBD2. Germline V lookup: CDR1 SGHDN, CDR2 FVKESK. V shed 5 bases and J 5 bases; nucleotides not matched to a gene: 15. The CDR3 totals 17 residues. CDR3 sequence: CASSFRLRGLAGETQYF. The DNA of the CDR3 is TGTGCCAGCAGCTTTCGACTCCGGGGACTAGCAGGGGAGACCCAGTACTTC.

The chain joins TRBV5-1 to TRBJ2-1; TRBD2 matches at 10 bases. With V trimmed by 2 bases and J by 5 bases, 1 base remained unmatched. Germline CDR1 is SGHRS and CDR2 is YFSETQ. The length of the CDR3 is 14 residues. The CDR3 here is CASSFGTSDNEQFF. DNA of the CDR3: TGCGCCAGCAGCTTCGGGACTAGCGACAATGAGCAGTTCTTC.

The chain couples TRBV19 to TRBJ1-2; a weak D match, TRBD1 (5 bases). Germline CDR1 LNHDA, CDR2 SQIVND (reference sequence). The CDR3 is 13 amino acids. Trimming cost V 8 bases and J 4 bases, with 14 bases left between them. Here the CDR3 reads CASWGAPVYGYTF. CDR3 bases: TGTGCCAGTTGGGGCGCCCCTGTCTATGGCTACACCTTC.

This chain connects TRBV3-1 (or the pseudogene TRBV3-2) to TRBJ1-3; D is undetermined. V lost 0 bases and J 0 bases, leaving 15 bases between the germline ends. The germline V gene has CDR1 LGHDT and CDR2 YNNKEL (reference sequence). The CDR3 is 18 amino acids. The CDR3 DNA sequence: TGTGCCAGCAGCCAAGATCGCAAGTCGGTCCTCTCTGGAAACACCATATATTTT. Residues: CASSQDRKSVLSGNTIYF.

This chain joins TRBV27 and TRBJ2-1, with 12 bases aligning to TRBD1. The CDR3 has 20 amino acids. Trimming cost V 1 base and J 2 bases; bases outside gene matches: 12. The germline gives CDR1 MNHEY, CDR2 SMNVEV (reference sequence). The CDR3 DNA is TGTGCCAGCAGTTTATACGGGGGACAGGGGGCAGGTGCTCCCTACAATGAGCAGTTCTTC. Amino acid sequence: CASSLYGGQGAGAPYNEQFF.

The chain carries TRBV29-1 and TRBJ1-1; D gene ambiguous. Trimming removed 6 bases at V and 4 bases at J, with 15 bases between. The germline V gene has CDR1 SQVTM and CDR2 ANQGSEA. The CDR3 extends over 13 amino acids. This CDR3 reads CSVGSEVSTEAFF. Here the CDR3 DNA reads TGCAGCGTGGGGTCGGAGGTCAGCACTGAAGCTTTCTTT.

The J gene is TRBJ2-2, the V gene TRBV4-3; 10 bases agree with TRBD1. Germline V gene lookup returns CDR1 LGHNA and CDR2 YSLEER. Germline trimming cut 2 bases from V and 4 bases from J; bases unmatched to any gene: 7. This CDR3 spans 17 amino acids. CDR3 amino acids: CASSQSGTGAFTGELFF. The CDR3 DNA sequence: TGCGCCAGCAGCCAATCCGGGACAGGGGCCTTCACCGGGGAGCTGTTTTTT.

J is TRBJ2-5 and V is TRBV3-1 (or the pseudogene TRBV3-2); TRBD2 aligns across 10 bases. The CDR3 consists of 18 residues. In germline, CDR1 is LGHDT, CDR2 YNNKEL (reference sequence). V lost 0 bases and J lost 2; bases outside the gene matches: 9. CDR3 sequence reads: CASSQEGWASGGQETQYF. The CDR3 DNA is TGTGCCAGCAGCCAAGAAGGTTGGGCTAGCGGGGGACAAGAGACCCAGTACTTC.

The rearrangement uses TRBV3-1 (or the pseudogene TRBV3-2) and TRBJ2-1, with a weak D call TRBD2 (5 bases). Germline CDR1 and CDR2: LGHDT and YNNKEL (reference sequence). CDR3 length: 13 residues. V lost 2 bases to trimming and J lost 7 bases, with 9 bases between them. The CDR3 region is CASSQRWENEQFF. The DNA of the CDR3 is TGTGCCAGCAGCCAACGGTGGGAGAATGAGCAGTTCTTC.

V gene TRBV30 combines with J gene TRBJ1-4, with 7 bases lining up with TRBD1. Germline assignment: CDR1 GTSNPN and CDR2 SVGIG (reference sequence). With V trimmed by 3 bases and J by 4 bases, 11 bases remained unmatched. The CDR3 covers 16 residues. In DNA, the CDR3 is TGTGCCTGGAGCCTCACCGCGACAGGGCTTAATGAAAAACTGTTTTTT. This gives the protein CAWSLTATGLNEKLFF.